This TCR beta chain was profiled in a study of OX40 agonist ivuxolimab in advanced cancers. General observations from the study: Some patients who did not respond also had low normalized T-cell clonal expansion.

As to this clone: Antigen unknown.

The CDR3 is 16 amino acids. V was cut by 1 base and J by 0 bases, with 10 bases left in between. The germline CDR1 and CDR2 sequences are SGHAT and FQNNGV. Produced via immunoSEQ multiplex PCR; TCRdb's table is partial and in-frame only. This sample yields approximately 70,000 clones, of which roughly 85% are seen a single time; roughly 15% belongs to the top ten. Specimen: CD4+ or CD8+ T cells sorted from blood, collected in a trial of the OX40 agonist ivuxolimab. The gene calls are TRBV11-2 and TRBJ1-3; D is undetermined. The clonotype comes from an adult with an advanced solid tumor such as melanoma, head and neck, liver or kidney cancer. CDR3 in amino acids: CASSLGDLSSGNTIYF. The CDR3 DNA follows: TGTGCCAGCAGCTTAGGGGATCTGAGCTCTGGAAACACCATATATTTT.